Each of the 2 T cell receptor beta chains below was sequenced from the same sample in a study of blood T cell repertoires in COVID-19. Repertoires were generated with immunoSEQ multiplex PCR, while TCRdb's copy carries only in-frame clones and drops some. The repertoire includes around 190,000 clones, 82% of them detected once, and 7.8% sits in the top ten. Source material: peripheral blood. The receptors were sampled from a woman aged 60-70 years with COVID-19, enrolled during active disease.

The chain's CDR3 is CASSLRTVTEAFF. CDR3 DNA: TGCGCCAGCAGCTTGAGGACAGTCACTGAAGCTTTCTTT. The J gene is TRBJ1-1, the V gene TRBV5-1, with a weak D call TRBD1 (6 bases). The CDR3 is 13 amino acids. Germline lookup yields CDR1 SGHRS and CDR2 YFSETQ. V lost 1 base and J lost 4, with 8 bases in between. The full variable domain, rest sourced from reference TRBV5-1 and TRBJ1-1, is KAGVTQTPRYLIKTRGQQVTLSCSPISGHRSVSWYQQTPGQGLQFLFEYFSETQRNKGNFPGRFSGRQFSNSRSEMNVSTLELGDSALYLCASSLRTVTEAFFGQGTRLTVV.

The J gene is TRBJ2-5, the V gene TRBV7-6; the match to TRBD1 covers 9 bases. V was pared by 4 bases and J by 5 bases, with 11 bases of the junction left unmatched. This CDR3 has 16 amino acids. Germline loops: CDR1 SGHVS, CDR2 FNYEAQ. The DNA for the CDR3 is TGTGCCAGCAGCTCCGGGGCACAGGGGGCTGGTGAGACCCAGTACTTC. It translates to CASSSGAQGAGETQYF.